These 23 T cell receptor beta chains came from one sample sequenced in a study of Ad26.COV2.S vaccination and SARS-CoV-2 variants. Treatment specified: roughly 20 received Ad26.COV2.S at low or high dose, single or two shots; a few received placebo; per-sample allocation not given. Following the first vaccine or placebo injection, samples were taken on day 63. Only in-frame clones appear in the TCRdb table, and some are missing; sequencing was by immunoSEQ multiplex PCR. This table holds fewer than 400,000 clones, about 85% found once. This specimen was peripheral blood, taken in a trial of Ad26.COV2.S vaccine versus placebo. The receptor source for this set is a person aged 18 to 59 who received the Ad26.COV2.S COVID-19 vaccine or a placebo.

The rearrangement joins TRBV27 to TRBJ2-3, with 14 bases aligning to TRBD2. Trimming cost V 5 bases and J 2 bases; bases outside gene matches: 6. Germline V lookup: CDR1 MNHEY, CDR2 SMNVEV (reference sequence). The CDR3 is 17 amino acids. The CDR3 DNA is TGTGCCAGCAGTCCCGGGACTAGCGGGGGATACACAGATACGCAGTATTTT. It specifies CASSPGTSGGYTDTQYF.

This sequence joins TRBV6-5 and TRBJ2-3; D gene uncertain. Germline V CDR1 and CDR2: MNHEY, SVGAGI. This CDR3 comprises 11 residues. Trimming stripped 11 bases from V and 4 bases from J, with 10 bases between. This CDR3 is CAHGVPDTQYF. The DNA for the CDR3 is TGTGCCCATGGGGTCCCAGATACGCAGTATTTT.

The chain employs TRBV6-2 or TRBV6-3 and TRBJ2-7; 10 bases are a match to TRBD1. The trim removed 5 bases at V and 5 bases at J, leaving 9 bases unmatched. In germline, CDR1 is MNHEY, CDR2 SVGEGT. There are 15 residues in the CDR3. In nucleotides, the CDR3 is TGTGCCAGCAGTCGAAGACAGGGGGCGATACACGAGCAGTACTTC. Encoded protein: CASSRRQGAIHEQYF.

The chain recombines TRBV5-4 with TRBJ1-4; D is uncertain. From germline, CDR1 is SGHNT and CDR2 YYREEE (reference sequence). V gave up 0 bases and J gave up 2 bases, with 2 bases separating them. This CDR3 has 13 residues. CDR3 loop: CASSLATNEKLFF. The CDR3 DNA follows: TGTGCCAGCAGCTTGGCCACTAATGAAAAACTGTTTTTT.

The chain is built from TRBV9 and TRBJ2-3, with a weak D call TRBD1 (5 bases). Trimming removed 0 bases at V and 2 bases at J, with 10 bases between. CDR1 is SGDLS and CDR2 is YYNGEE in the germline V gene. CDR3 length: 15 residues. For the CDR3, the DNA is TGTGCCAGCAGCGTAGATGGGGCCCCCACAGATACGCAGTATTTT. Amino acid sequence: CASSVDGAPTDTQYF.

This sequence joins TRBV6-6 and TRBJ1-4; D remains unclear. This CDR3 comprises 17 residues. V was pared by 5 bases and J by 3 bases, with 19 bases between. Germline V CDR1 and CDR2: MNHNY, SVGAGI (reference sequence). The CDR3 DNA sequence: TGTGCCAGCAGTCCTGTGTGGGAAGGAGGGTCTAATGAAAAACTGTTTTTT. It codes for CASSPVWEGGSNEKLFF.

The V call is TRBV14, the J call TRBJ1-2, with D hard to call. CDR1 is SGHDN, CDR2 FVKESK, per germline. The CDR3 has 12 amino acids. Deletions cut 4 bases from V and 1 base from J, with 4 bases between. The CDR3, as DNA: TGTGCCAGCAGCCGCCTTAACTATGGCTACACCTTC. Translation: CASSRLNYGYTF.

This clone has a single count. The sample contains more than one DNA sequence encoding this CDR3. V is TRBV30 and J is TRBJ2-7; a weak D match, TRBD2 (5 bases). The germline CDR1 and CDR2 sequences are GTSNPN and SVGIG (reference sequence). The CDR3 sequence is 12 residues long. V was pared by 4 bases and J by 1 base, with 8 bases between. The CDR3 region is CAWIRTSYEQYF. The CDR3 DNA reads TGTGCCTGGATCAGGACTTCCTACGAGCAGTACTTC.

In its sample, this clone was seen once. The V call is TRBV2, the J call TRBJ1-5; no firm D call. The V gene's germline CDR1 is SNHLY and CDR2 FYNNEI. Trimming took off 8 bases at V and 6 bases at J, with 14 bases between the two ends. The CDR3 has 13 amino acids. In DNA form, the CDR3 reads TGTGCCAGCGTCGCGCAGGCGGGTCAGCCCCAGCATTTT. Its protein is CASVAQAGQPQHF.

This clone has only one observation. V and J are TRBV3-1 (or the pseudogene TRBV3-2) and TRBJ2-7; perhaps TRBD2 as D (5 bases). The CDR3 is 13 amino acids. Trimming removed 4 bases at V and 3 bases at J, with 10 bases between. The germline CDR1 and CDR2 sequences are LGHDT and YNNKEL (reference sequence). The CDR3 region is CASSRRTGYEQYF. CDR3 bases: TGTGCCAGCAGCCGCCGGACTGGCTACGAGCAGTACTTC.

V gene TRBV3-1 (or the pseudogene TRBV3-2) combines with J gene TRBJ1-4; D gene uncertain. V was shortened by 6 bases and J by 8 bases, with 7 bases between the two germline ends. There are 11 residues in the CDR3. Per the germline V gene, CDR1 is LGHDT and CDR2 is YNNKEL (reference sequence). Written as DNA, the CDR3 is TGTGCCAGCAGGTCGGTGGAAAAACTGTTTTTT. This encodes CASRSVEKLFF.

For the CDR3, the DNA is TGTGCCAGCAGCTTGGCGAGGGGGCGAGAATACCAACTGTTTTTT. Residues: CASSLARGREYQLFF. The gene calls are TRBV5-5 and TRBJ1-4; 7 bases are a match to TRBD1. CDR3 size: 15 residues. CDR1 is SGHKS, CDR2 YYEKEE, per germline (reference sequence). V gave up 0 bases and J gave up 12 bases; unmatched junction bases: 11.

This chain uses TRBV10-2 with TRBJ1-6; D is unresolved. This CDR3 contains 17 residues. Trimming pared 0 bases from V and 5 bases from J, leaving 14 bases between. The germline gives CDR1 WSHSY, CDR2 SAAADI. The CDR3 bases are TGCGCCAGCAGTGAGTCGAAAAACCGGAATAATAATTCACCCCTCCACTTT. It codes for CASSESKNRNNNSPLHF.

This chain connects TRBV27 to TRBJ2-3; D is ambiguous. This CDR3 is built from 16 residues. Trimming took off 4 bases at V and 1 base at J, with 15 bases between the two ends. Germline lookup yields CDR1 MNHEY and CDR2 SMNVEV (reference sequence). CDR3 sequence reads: CASSSRAVGGTDTQYF. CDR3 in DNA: TGTGCCAGCAGTTCCCGGGCCGTCGGAGGCACAGATACGCAGTATTTT.

CDR3 protein: CASSWRGNGYTF. The CDR3 bases are TGTGCCAGCAGCTGGCGAGGTAATGGCTACACCTTC. The genes are TRBV7-9 and TRBJ1-2; D call uncertain. The CDR3 has 12 residues. V lost 4 bases to trimming and J lost 6 bases, with 9 bases between them. Germline CDR1 and CDR2: SEHNR and FQNEAQ (reference sequence).

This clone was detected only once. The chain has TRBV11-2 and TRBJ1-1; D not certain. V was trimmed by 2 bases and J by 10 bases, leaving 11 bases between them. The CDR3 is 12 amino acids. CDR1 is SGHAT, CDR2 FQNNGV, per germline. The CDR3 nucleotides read TGTGCCAGCAGCTTAAGCGGAGGAGTAGCTTTCTTT. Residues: CASSLSGGVAFF. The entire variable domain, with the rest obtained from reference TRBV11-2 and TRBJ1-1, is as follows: EAGVAQSPRYKIIEKRQSVAFWCNPISGHATLYWYQQILGQGPKLLIQFQNNGVVDDSQLPKDRFSAERLKGVDSTLKIQPAKLEDSAVYLCASSLSGGVAFFGQGTRLTVV.

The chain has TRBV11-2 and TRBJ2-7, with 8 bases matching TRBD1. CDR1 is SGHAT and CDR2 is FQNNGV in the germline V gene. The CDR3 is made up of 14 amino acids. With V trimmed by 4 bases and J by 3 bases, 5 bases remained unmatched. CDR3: CASSSVTGDYEQYF. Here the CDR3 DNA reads TGTGCCAGCAGCTCCGTGACAGGGGACTACGAGCAGTACTTC. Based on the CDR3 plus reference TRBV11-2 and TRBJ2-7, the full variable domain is EAGVAQSPRYKIIEKRQSVAFWCNPISGHATLYWYQQILGQGPKLLIQFQNNGVVDDSQLPKDRFSAERLKGVDSTLKIQPAKLEDSAVYLCASSSVTGDYEQYFGPGTRLTVT.

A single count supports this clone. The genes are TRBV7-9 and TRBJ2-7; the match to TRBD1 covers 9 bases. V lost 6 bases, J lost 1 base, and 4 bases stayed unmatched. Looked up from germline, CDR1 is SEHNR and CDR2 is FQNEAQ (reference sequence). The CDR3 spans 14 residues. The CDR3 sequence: CASSETGGSYEQYF. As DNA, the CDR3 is TGTGCCAGCAGTGAGACAGGGGGGTCCTACGAGCAGTACTTC.

The CDR3, as DNA: TGTGCCACCAGACCAGATACGCAGTATTTT. Translated: CATRPDTQYF. V usage is TRBV24-1 and J usage is TRBJ2-3; D remains unclear. The germline CDR1 and CDR2 sequences are KGHDR and SFDVKD. The CDR3 is made up of 10 amino acids. V lost 7 bases to trimming and J lost 4 bases, with 2 bases between them.

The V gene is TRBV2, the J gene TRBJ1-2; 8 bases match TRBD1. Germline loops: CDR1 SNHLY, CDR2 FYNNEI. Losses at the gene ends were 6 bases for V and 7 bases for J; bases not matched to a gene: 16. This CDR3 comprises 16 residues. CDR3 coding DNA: TGTGCCAGCAGGACCGTCCGGATCACAGGGGGTCGTGGCTACACCTTC. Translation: CASRTVRITGGRGYTF.

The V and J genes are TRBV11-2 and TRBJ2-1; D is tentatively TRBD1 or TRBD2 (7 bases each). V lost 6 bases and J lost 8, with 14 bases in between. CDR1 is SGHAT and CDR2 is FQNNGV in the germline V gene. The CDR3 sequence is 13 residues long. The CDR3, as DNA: TGTGCCAGCAGACCAGGGGGGGAATATGAGCAGTTCTTC. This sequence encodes CASRPGGEYEQFF.

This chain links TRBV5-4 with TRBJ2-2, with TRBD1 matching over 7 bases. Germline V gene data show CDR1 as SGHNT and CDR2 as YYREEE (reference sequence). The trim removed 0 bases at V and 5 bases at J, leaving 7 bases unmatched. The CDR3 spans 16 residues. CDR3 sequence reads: CASSLGRQGVTGELFF. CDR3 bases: TGTGCCAGCAGCTTGGGTCGCCAGGGGGTTACCGGGGAGCTGTTTTTT.

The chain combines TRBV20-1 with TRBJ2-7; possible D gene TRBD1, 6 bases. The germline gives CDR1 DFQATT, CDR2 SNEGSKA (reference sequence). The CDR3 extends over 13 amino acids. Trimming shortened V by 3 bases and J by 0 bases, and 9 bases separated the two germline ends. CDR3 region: CSASTGSSYEQYF. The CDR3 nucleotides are TGCAGTGCTAGTACAGGGAGCTCCTACGAGCAGTACTTC.